The rows below give T cell receptor beta chains drawn from one sample of a study of shared clonotypes between healthy human individuals. Method: immunoSEQ multiplex PCR; TCRdb's copy keeps in-frame clones and lacks some. The sample lists 740,000 or so clones; less than 80% were seen once. The sample was memory CD4+ T cells sorted from blood. These receptors were taken from a young woman in good health. Each CDR3 is given with its conserved first and last residue. A D gene is named only where the DNA matches it firmly. A row's size may be missing; if present it is once, few, many or a size class.

size: -; D: -; J: TRBJ2-1; V: TRBV7-9; CDR3: CASSSARFGEQFF; DNA: TGTGCCAGCAGCTCCGCACGGTTCGGTGAGCAGTTCTTC
size: -; D: TRBD1; J: TRBJ1-2; V: TRBV5-1; CDR3: CASSLYSGGAGGYTF; DNA: TGCGCCAGCAGCTTGTACTCAGGGGGCGCCGGTGGCTACACCTTC
size: -; D: TRBD1; J: TRBJ2-7; V: TRBV4-2; CDR3: CASSRDRVREQYF; DNA: TGTGCCAGCAGCCGGGACAGGGTGCGTGAGCAGTACTTC
size: -; D: -; J: TRBJ2-7; V: TRBV25-1; CDR3: CASSTSGESYEQYF; DNA: TGTGCCAGCTCCACCTCGGGGGAATCCTACGAGCAGTACTTC
size: -; D: TRBD1; J: TRBJ2-2; V: TRBV5-1; CDR3: CASSFGDRDVGELFF; DNA: TGCGCCAGCAGCTTCGGGGACAGGGATGTCGGGGAGCTGTTTTTT
size: -; D: TRBD1; J: TRBJ1-2; V: TRBV2; CDR3: CASSERETGGNYGYTF; DNA: TGTGCCAGCAGTGAAAGGGAGACAGGGGGGAACTATGGCTACACCTTC
size: -; D: TRBD1; J: TRBJ1-2; V: TRBV7-9; CDR3: CASSPGTGGPTDYGYTF; DNA: TGTGCCAGCAGCCCCGGGACAGGGGGACCTACCGACTATGGCTACACCTTC
size: -; D: -; J: TRBJ1-5; V: TRBV10-2; CDR3: CASSLSGDNQPQHF; DNA: TGCGCCAGCAGTCTCTCAGGGGATAATCAGCCCCAGCATTTT
size: -; D: TRBD2; J: TRBJ2-7; V: TRBV27; CDR3: CASSLGLADTYEQYF; DNA: TGTGCCAGCAGTTTGGGGCTAGCGGACACCTACGAGCAGTACTTC
size: -; D: -; J: TRBJ2-7; V: TRBV7-8; CDR3: CASSFLVRAGTGEQYF; DNA: TGTGCCAGCAGCTTCTTAGTTAGGGCGGGTACAGGGGAGCAGTACTTC
size: few; D: -; J: TRBJ1-1; V: TRBV28; CDR3: CASSSYIEGNTEAFF; DNA: TGTGCCAGCAGCTCGTATATTGAGGGGAACACTGAAGCTTTCTTT
size: -; D: TRBD2; J: TRBJ2-1; V: TRBV11-2; CDR3: CASSSLAGGVYNEQFF; DNA: TGTGCCAGCAGCTCGCTAGCGGGAGGGGTATACAATGAGCAGTTCTTC
size: -; D: TRBD1; J: TRBJ1-2; V: TRBV11-2; CDR3: CASSPADRVYYGYTF; DNA: TGTGCCAGCAGCCCAGCCGACAGGGTGTACTATGGCTACACCTTC
size: -; D: TRBD1; J: TRBJ2-5; V: TRBV5-1; CDR3: CASSRDSQETQYF; DNA: TGCGCCAGCAGCCGGGACAGTCAAGAGACCCAGTACTTC
size: -; D: -; J: TRBJ2-3; V: TRBV25-1; CDR3: CASSRTLRLDTQYF; DNA: TGTGCCAGCAGCCGAACCTTAAGGTTGGATACGCAGTATTTT
size: -; D: -; J: TRBJ1-6; V: TRBV30; CDR3: CAWSPRGGSPLHF; DNA: TGTGCCTGGAGTCCACGCGGGGGGTCACCCCTCCACTTT
size: few; D: -; J: TRBJ1-5; V: TRBV5-6; CDR3: CASSLFDANQPQHF; DNA: TGTGCCAGCAGCTTGTTCGACGCTAATCAGCCCCAGCATTTT
size: -; D: -; J: TRBJ2-7; V: TRBV5-1; CDR3: CASSFGTGRYEQYF; DNA: TGCGCCAGCAGCTTTGGAACGGGGCGGTACGAGCAGTACTTC
size: -; D: TRBD1; J: TRBJ2-2; V: TRBV6-1; CDR3: CASSEMAGGWTGELFF; DNA: TGTGCCAGCAGTGAAATGGCAGGGGGCTGGACCGGGGAGCTGTTTTTT
size: few; D: TRBD1; J: TRBJ1-1; V: TRBV2; CDR3: CASSPATGAAFF; DNA: TGTGCCAGCAGTCCCGCTACAGGGGCGGCTTTCTTT
size: -; D: TRBD2; J: TRBJ2-1; V: TRBV4-1; CDR3: CASSSRTSSNNEQFF; DNA: TGCGCCAGCAGCTCCCGGACTAGCTCAAACAATGAGCAGTTCTTC
size: -; D: -; J: TRBJ1-5; V: TRBV6-6; CDR3: CASSYAGDQPQHF; DNA: TGTGCCAGCAGTTACGCAGGGGATCAGCCCCAGCATTTT
size: -; D: -; J: TRBJ1-1; V: TRBV6-6; CDR3: CASKGGLNTEAFF; DNA: TGTGCCAGCAAGGGCGGGCTGAACACTGAAGCTTTCTTT
size: -; D: -; J: TRBJ2-3; V: TRBV5-6; CDR3: CASSLGQGSTDTQYF; DNA: TGTGCCAGCAGCTTGGGCCAGGGGAGCACAGATACGCAGTATTTT
size: -; D: -; J: TRBJ1-6; V: TRBV28; CDR3: CASSPQGYNNSPLHF; DNA: TGTGCCAGCAGTCCACAGGGATACAATAATTCACCCCTCCACTTT
size: -; D: -; J: TRBJ1-1; V: TRBV2; CDR3: CASSTGRNTEAFF; DNA: TGTGCCAGCAGCACGGGACGGAACACTGAAGCTTTCTTT
size: -; D: -; J: TRBJ1-1; V: TRBV7-2; CDR3: CASSKQGDTEAFF; DNA: TGTGCCAGCAGTAAACAGGGAGACACTGAAGCTTTCTTT
size: many; D: -; J: TRBJ1-1; V: TRBV7-3; CDR3: CASSLTPGWDTEAFF; DNA: TGTGCCAGCAGCTTAACCCCTGGGTGGGACACTGAAGCTTTCTTT
size: many; D: -; J: TRBJ2-7; V: TRBV5-1; CDR3: CASSLVPGFYEQYF; DNA: TGCGCCAGCAGCTTGGTCCCCGGTTTCTACGAGCAGTACTTC
size: -; D: -; J: TRBJ2-5; V: TRBV7-3; CDR3: CASSLTGQKQSLETQYF; DNA: TGTGCCAGCAGCTTAACGGGGCAGAAACAGTCTCTAGAGACCCAGTACTTC
size: -; D: TRBD1; J: TRBJ2-5; V: TRBV5-4; CDR3: CASRRQGVVETQYF; DNA: TGTGCCAGCAGGCGACAGGGGGTGGTAGAGACCCAGTACTTC
size: -; D: TRBD2; J: TRBJ2-7; V: TRBV29-1; CDR3: CSVASGTSGRNEQYF; DNA: TGCAGCGTTGCGTCCGGGACTAGCGGGAGAAACGAGCAGTACTTC
size: -; D: TRBD1; J: TRBJ1-3; V: TRBV7-9; CDR3: CASSQRQGTDTIYF; DNA: TGTGCCAGCAGCCAGAGACAGGGGACGGACACCATATATTTT
size: -; D: -; J: TRBJ2-3; V: TRBV11-3; CDR3: CASSLGLGTSTDTQYF; DNA: TGTGCCAGCAGCTTAGGTCTCGGGACTAGCACAGATACGCAGTATTTT
size: few; D: -; J: TRBJ1-1; V: TRBV5-4; CDR3: CASSLNQQPNTEAFF; DNA: TGTGCCAGCAGCCTAAACCAGCAGCCGAACACTGAAGCTTTCTTT
size: -; D: -; J: TRBJ2-4; V: TRBV15; CDR3: CATSRGTGGLNIQYF; DNA: TGTGCCACCAGCAGAGGAACGGGGGGCCTAAACATTCAGTACTTC
size: -; D: -; J: TRBJ2-2; V: TRBV6-1; CDR3: CASKRTTGELFF; DNA: TGTGCCAGCAAACGGACTACCGGGGAGCTGTTTTTT
size: -; D: -; J: TRBJ2-5; V: TRBV29-1; CDR3: CSVGLRVPETQYF; DNA: TGCAGCGTTGGTCTCAGGGTTCCAGAGACCCAGTACTTC
size: -; D: -; J: TRBJ1-1; V: TRBV6-6; CDR3: CASSKERNTEAFF; DNA: TGTGCCAGCAGTAAAGAGCGGAACACTGAAGCTTTCTTT
size: -; D: TRBD2; J: TRBJ2-3; V: TRBV4-1; CDR3: CASSQAGTSGWGTQYF; DNA: TGCGCCAGCAGCCAAGCCGGGACTAGCGGGTGGGGTACGCAGTATTTT
size: -; D: TRBD1; J: TRBJ2-5; V: TRBV6-6; CDR3: CASSYSVTGISGTQYF; DNA: TGTGCCAGCAGTTACTCGGTGACAGGGATTTCGGGGACCCAGTACTTC
size: -; D: -; J: TRBJ2-7; V: TRBV9; CDR3: CASSVRGGYEQYF; DNA: TGTGCCAGCAGCGTCCGAGGGGGGTACGAGCAGTACTTC
size: -; D: TRBD2; J: TRBJ2-3; V: TRBV9; CDR3: CASSANLAGGTDTQYF; DNA: TGTGCCAGCAGCGCCAACCTAGCGGGAGGAACAGATACGCAGTATTTT
size: -; D: TRBD2; J: TRBJ2-3; V: TRBV2; CDR3: CASRQEPTSGTDTQYF; DNA: TGTGCCAGCAGACAAGAGCCTACTAGCGGCACAGATACGCAGTATTTT
size: -; D: -; J: TRBJ1-2; V: TRBV2; CDR3: CASSEPPTDDYGYTF; DNA: TGTGCCAGCAGTGAACCACCGACGGATGACTATGGCTACACCTTC
size: -; D: -; J: TRBJ2-3; V: TRBV2; CDR3: CASRSGTDTQYF; DNA: TGTGCCAGTCGGAGCGGCACAGATACGCAGTATTTT
size: once; D: TRBD2; J: TRBJ2-1; V: TRBV11-2; CDR3: CASSLPLFSGRYNEQFF; DNA: TGTGCCAGCAGCTTACCCCTTTTTAGCGGGAGGTACAATGAGCAGTTCTTC
size: -; D: TRBD1; J: TRBJ2-7; V: TRBV5-1; CDR3: CASSPPGTGFYEQYF; DNA: TGTGCCAGCAGCCCCCCCGGGACAGGGTTCTACGAGCAGTACTTC
size: -; D: TRBD2; J: TRBJ2-1; V: TRBV25-1; CDR3: CASSGIAGGGNEQFF; DNA: TGTGCCAGCAGTGGAATAGCGGGAGGGGGCAATGAGCAGTTCTTC
size: few; D: TRBD2; J: TRBJ2-1; V: TRBV19; CDR3: CARNSGRVPYNEQFF; DNA: TGTGCCAGGAATAGCGGGAGGGTCCCCTACAATGAGCAGTTCTTC
size: -; D: -; J: TRBJ2-7; V: TRBV25-1; CDR3: CASSEAQGTYEQYF; DNA: TGTGCCAGCAGTGAGGCGCAGGGAACCTACGAGCAGTACTTC
size: -; D: -; J: TRBJ2-7; V: TRBV27; CDR3: CASSLDDREDSYEQYF; DNA: TGTGCCAGCAGTTTAGACGACAGGGAGGACTCCTACGAGCAGTACTTC
size: -; D: -; J: TRBJ2-7; V: TRBV19; CDR3: CACSPSGAAIFLEQYF; DNA: TGTGCCTGCAGCCCCTCCGGGGCCGCTATATTCCTCGAGCAGTACTTC
size: -; D: -; J: TRBJ2-7; V: TRBV6-5; CDR3: CATKGTRNYEQYF; DNA: TGTGCCACCAAAGGAACGCGAAACTACGAGCAGTACTTC
size: -; D: -; J: TRBJ1-2; V: TRBV5-1; CDR3: CASSYEGRNGYTF; DNA: TGCGCCAGCAGCTATGAAGGACGGAATGGCTACACCTTC
size: -; D: TRBD1; J: TRBJ2-6; V: TRBV4-1; CDR3: CASSQEIRGRQFGANVLTF; DNA: TGCGCCAGCAGCCAAGAAATCAGGGGGCGACAGTTTGGGGCCAACGTCCTGACTTTC
size: -; D: -; J: TRBJ2-2; V: TRBV28; CDR3: CASSYVNTGELFF; DNA: TGTGCCAGCAGTTACGTAAACACCGGGGAGCTGTTTTTT
size: -; D: -; J: TRBJ2-5; V: TRBV25-1; CDR3: CASSERAGAETQYF; DNA: TGTGCCAGCAGTGAACGGGCAGGGGCAGAGACCCAGTACTTC
size: few; D: TRBD2; J: TRBJ2-4; V: TRBV18; CDR3: CASSLDGLAGRVIQYF; DNA: TGTGCCAGCTCCCTCGATGGACTAGCGGGACGGGTCATTCAGTACTTC